The 23 T cell receptor beta chains listed next were all sequenced from one sample in a study of T cells in localized non-small cell lung cancer. The protocol was immunoSEQ multiplex PCR, while the TCRdb copy is restricted to in-frame clones and leaves out a portion. Here the sample spans 35,000 to 45,000 clones, 85% to 90% being singletons. The sequencing here drew on peripheral blood, taken before any cancer treatment. The receptors stem from a female donor over 55 with stage I squamous cell lung carcinoma.

The V and J genes are TRBV7-2 and TRBJ2-1, with unresolved D. This CDR3 contains 13 residues. Trimming removed 4 bases from V and 8 bases from J, with 12 bases in between. Per germline, CDR1 SGHTA and CDR2 FQGNSA. The CDR3 here is CASSYRAADEQFF. CDR3 sequence (DNA): TGTGCCAGCAGCTATCGGGCGGCAGATGAGCAGTTCTTC.

V is TRBV7-9 and J is TRBJ2-5; TRBD1 is a possible D gene (5 bases). From germline, CDR1 is SEHNR and CDR2 FQNEAQ (reference sequence). Deletions cut 1 base from V and 3 bases from J, with 15 bases between. The CDR3 is 16 residues long. DNA for the CDR3: TGTGCCAGCAGCTTAGGATATAAGGGGTTTGAAGAGACCCAGTACTTC. It translates to CASSLGYKGFEETQYF.

This chain connects TRBV6-6 to TRBJ2-7; D is possibly TRBD1 (6 bases). This CDR3 spans 14 amino acids. Germline CDR1 is MNHNY and CDR2 is SVGAGI (reference sequence). V lost 5 bases, J lost 0 bases, and 11 bases lay in between. The CDR3, as DNA: TGTGCCAGCAGTGACAGGTGGAGCTCCTACGAGCAGTACTTC. Protein: CASSDRWSSYEQYF.

The V gene is TRBV6-6, the J gene TRBJ1-2; the match to TRBD1 covers 8 bases. The CDR3 is 16 amino acids. The junction had 10 bases not matched to a gene; V was cut back by 2 bases and J by 5 bases. Germline CDR1 MNHNY, CDR2 SVGAGI (reference sequence). CDR3 region: CASSYGQGAREYGYTF. CDR3 in DNA: TGTGCCAGCAGTTACGGGCAGGGGGCAAGAGAGTATGGCTACACCTTC.

V usage is TRBV7-9 and J usage is TRBJ2-5; D is unclear. Germline CDR1 SEHNR, CDR2 FQNEAQ (reference sequence). There are 15 residues in the CDR3. The ends were cut back, 1 base at V and 4 bases at J, with 13 bases in the middle. CDR3 region: CASSLGETFSETQYF. The CDR3 DNA is TGTGCCAGCAGCTTAGGCGAAACGTTCTCAGAGACCCAGTACTTC.

The V gene is TRBV10-3, the J gene TRBJ1-5; TRBD1 matches 11 bases. Per the germline V gene, CDR1 is ENHRY and CDR2 is SYGVKD. Unmatched junction bases numbered 10, after V lost 0 bases and J lost 6 bases. The CDR3 runs to 18 residues. CDR3 in DNA: TGTGCCATCAGTGAGTCGGGGACAGGGGGAGGTATTACTCAGCCCCAGCATTTT. This translates into CAISESGTGGGITQPQHF.

The chain carries TRBV5-1 and TRBJ2-1; 12 bases are shared with TRBD2. Germline CDR1 reads SGHRS; CDR2 reads YFSETQ. Trimming at V came to 1 base and at J to 8 bases, leaving 7 bases not matched to a gene. This CDR3 is built from 16 residues. The CDR3 nucleotides read TGCGCCAGCAGCTTGTCGCTAGCGGGAGGGTGGGATGAGCAGTTCTTC. It yields the protein CASSLSLAGGWDEQFF.

This chain connects TRBV7-9 to TRBJ2-1; 8 nucleotides align to TRBD2. Germline lookup yields CDR1 SEHNR and CDR2 FQNEAQ (reference sequence). V dropped 5 bases and J dropped 3; count of bases not matched to a gene: 6. The CDR3 spans 15 residues. The CDR3 spells CASSRTSGFYNEQFF. Written as DNA, the CDR3 is TGTGCCAGCAGCCGCACTAGCGGATTCTACAATGAGCAGTTCTTC.

Here the CDR3 reads CASSRREVPHEQYF. The DNA for the CDR3 is TGTGCCAGCAGCCGGCGGGAGGTCCCCCACGAGCAGTACTTC. This rearrangement joins TRBV25-1 to TRBJ2-7; 8 nucleotides align to TRBD2. The V segment lost 6 bases and the J segment 5 bases; nucleotides outside the gene matches: 9. Germline loops: CDR1 MGHDK, CDR2 SYGVNS. The CDR3 consists of 14 residues.

The chain carries TRBV18 and TRBJ1-4; D remains unclear. The germline CDR1 and CDR2 sequences are KGHSH and LQKENI. The CDR3 spans 15 residues. With 6 bases removed from V and 8 bases from J, the gap between germline ends came to 19 bases. CDR3 nucleotide sequence: TGTGCCAGCTCCCTAGACCCCGAAGTACGGGAAAAACTGTTTTTT. Protein product: CASSLDPEVREKLFF. Filled out from reference TRBV18 and TRBJ1-4, the complete variable domain reads NAGVMQNPRHLVRRRGQEARLRCSPMKGHSHVYWYRQLPEEGLKFMVYLQKENIIDESGMPKERFSAEFPKEGPSILRIQQVVRGDSAAYFCASSLDPEVREKLFFGSGTQLSVL.

The chain employs TRBV27 and TRBJ2-5; D assignment may be TRBD1 or TRBD2 (6 bases each). Trimming removed 9 bases from V and 1 base from J, with 15 bases in between. This CDR3 region has 14 residues. Germline lookup yields CDR1 MNHEY and CDR2 SMNVEV (reference sequence). CDR3 coding DNA: TGTGCCAGTCAGGCATCGGGGGCCCAAGAGACCCAGTACTTC. As protein: CASQASGAQETQYF.

V usage is TRBV7-2 and J usage is TRBJ2-3, with a weak D call TRBD1 (5 bases). CDR3 length equals 13 residues. Germline V gene data show CDR1 as SGHTA and CDR2 as FQGNSA. V lost 5 bases and J lost 2, with 8 bases in between. This CDR3 is CASSQGLTDTQYF. The DNA of the CDR3 is TGTGCCAGCAGCCAGGGCCTCACAGATACGCAGTATTTT.

This clone was seen once. The V gene is TRBV19, the J gene TRBJ2-2; 8 bases match TRBD1. Germline V CDR1 and CDR2: LNHDA, SQIVND (reference sequence). CDR3 size: 16 residues. V gave up 3 bases and J gave up 1 base; unmatched junction bases: 4. CDR3 coding DNA: TGTGCCAGTAGTATGTCTGGGACAGGGAACACCGGGGAGCTGTTTTTT. Protein sequence: CASSMSGTGNTGELFF.

This chain joins TRBV6-5 and TRBJ1-4; D is possibly TRBD1 (5 bases). The V gene's germline CDR1 is MNHEY and CDR2 SVGAGI. The CDR3 sequence is 15 residues long. The V end was cut by 0 bases, the J end by 10 bases, with 15 bases between. In DNA, the CDR3 is TGTGCCAGCAGTTACTCGAAGTCCTTTAGGGGAAAACTGTTTTTT. Its translation: CASSYSKSFRGKLFF.

The V and J genes are TRBV30 and TRBJ2-2, with D perhaps matching TRBD2 (7 bases). Germline CDR1 and CDR2: GTSNPN and SVGIG (reference sequence). V was clipped by 4 bases and J by 6 bases, with 21 bases between them. This CDR3 contains 16 residues. The CDR3 DNA reads TGTGCCTGGAACGGCCCCGGGCGGGGGCTAGCCGGGGAGCTGTTTTTT. Translated, it gives CAWNGPGRGLAGELFF.

The chain uses TRBV28 and TRBJ2-1; 8 bases map to TRBD1. The V segment lost 7 bases and the J segment 11 bases; nucleotides outside the gene matches: 10. The germline CDR1 and CDR2 sequences are MDHEN and SYDVKM. This CDR3 is 13 amino acids long. CDR3 in amino acids: CASTRDRFNQQFF. The CDR3 DNA follows: TGTGCCAGCACCCGGGACAGGTTTAATCAGCAGTTCTTC.

The chain has TRBV7-9 and TRBJ1-1; 9 bases are a match to TRBD1. Germline lookup yields CDR1 SEHNR and CDR2 FQNEAQ (reference sequence). This CDR3 spans 15 amino acids. The J segment lost 1 base and the V segment lost 5 bases, leaving 5 bases of the junction unmatched. CDR3 nucleotide sequence: TGTGCCAGCAGCCTATCGGGACAGGGGAACACTGAAGCTTTCTTT. Protein product: CASSLSGQGNTEAFF.

V and J are TRBV6-1 and TRBJ2-5; 10 bases match TRBD2. CDR1 is MNHNS, CDR2 SASEGT, per germline. The CDR3 covers 15 residues. V lost 2 bases, J lost 5 bases, and 5 bases stayed unmatched. In nucleotides, the CDR3 is TGTGCCAGCAGTGAACTAGCGGGAGCGGGGGAGACCCAGTACTTC. Its translation: CASSELAGAGETQYF.

In this sample, this clone turned up once. V is TRBV5-1 and J is TRBJ2-6, with D unclear. Germline V gene lookup returns CDR1 SGHRS and CDR2 YFSETQ. This CDR3 has 17 amino acids. Trimming removed 4 bases from V and 4 bases from J, with 18 bases in between. The CDR3 DNA follows: TGCGCCAGCAGCACTGGTGGCCCCGCGGACGGGGCCAACGTCCTGACTTTC. Its translation is CASSTGGPADGANVLTF.

A note on this clone: A junction boundary mismatches the germline segment, possibly from a read error. DNA for the CDR3: TGCGCCAGCAGCCAGCCGGGACTAGCGGTGCCTATGGTCTTC. Its protein is CASSQPGLAVPMVF. V usage is TRBV4-3 and J usage is TRBJ2-1; TRBD2 aligns across 11 bases. Germline lookup yields CDR1 LGHNA and CDR2 YSLEER. This CDR3 contains 14 residues.

The chain has TRBV11-3 and TRBJ2-5; D possibly matches TRBD1 or TRBD2 (5 bases each). Trimming removed 2 bases at V and 5 bases at J, with 12 bases between. From germline, CDR1 is SGHNT and CDR2 YENEEA. This CDR3 is built from 14 residues. The CDR3 sequence is CASSLMGVEETQYF. CDR3 DNA: TGTGCCAGCAGCTTAATGGGGGTTGAGGAGACCCAGTACTTC.

The chain is built from TRBV7-3 and TRBJ2-1; perhaps TRBD1 as D (6 bases). The V gene lost 0 bases and the J gene lost 4 bases, with 10 bases spanning the gap. Germline V CDR1 and CDR2: SGHTA, FQGTGA. The CDR3 is 15 amino acids. The CDR3 nucleotides read TGTGCCAGCAGCTTAACGCCGGACAGATACAATGAGCAGTTCTTC. It translates to CASSLTPDRYNEQFF.

The chain has TRBV19 and TRBJ2-4; possibly TRBD1 for D (7 bases). V was cut by 1 base and J by 0 bases, with 13 bases left in between. Germline lookup yields CDR1 LNHDA and CDR2 SQIVND (reference sequence). The CDR3 loop spans 17 amino acids. This CDR3 reads CASSIGGGTAAKNIQYF. The CDR3 bases are TGTGCCAGTAGTATAGGGGGCGGGACAGCAGCCAAAAACATTCAGTACTTC.